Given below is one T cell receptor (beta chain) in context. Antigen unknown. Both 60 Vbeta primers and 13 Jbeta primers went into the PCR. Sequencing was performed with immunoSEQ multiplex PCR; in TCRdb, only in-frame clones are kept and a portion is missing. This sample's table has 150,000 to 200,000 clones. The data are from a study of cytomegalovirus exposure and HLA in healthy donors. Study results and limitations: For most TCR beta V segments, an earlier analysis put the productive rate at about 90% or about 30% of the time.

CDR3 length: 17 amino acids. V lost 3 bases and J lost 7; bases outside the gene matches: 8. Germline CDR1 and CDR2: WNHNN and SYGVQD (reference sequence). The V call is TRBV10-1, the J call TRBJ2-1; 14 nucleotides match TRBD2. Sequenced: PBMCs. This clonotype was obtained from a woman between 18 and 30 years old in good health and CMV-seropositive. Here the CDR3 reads CASSDVTSGRAPNEQFF. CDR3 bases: TGCGCCAGCAGTGATGTGACTAGCGGGAGGGCCCCGAATGAGCAGTTCTTC.